This record looks at one T cell receptor (beta chain) sequence and its context. Antigen specificity is unknown. Germline loops: CDR1 SEHNR, CDR2 FQNEAQ (reference sequence). The CDR3 contains 14 residues. V lost 2 bases to trimming and J lost 5 bases, with 13 bases between them. The data are from a study of OX40 agonist ivuxolimab in advanced cancers. Study-wide background: Ivuxolimab, an agonist antibody against OX40 (CD134), was given to patients.

The study, taken as a whole, reports: Relative to CD4+, CD8+ T cells held more expanded clones on average. At doses 0.1 to 3.0 mg/kg, CD4+ and CD8+ clones expanded.

Method: immunoSEQ multiplex PCR; TCRdb's copy keeps in-frame clones and lacks some. The sample yields approximately 64,000 clones, roughly 85% seen once. Peripheral blood came from all dose cohorts at three timepoints. The specimen comprised CD4+ or CD8+ T cells sorted from blood, sampled in a trial of the OX40 agonist ivuxolimab. The J gene is TRBJ2-7, the V gene TRBV7-9, with TRBD1 as a possible D gene (6 bases). The receptor was isolated from an adult with an advanced solid tumor such as melanoma, head and neck, liver or kidney cancer. DNA of the CDR3: TGTGCCAGCAGCTTAACACAGGGAGTCCACGAGCAGTACTTC. Protein sequence: CASSLTQGVHEQYF.